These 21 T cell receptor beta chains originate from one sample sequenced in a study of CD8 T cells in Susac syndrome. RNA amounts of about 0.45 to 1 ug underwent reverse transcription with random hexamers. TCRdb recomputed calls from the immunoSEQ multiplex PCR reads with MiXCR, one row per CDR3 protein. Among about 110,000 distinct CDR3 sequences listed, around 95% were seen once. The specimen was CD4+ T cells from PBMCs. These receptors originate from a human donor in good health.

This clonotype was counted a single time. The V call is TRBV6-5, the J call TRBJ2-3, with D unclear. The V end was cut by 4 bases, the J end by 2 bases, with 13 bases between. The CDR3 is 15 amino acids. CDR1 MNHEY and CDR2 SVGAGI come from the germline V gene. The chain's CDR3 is CASSSAGVLTDTQYF. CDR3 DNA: TGTGCCAGCAGTTCGGCCGGTGTCCTCACAGATACGCAGTATTTT.

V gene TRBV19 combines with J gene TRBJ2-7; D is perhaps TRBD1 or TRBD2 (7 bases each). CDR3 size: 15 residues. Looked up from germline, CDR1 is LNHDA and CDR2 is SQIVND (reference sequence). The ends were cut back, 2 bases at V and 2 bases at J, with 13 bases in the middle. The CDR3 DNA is TGTGCCAGTAGTATAAGCGGGACAGATACCTACGAGCAGTACTTC. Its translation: CASSISGTDTYEQYF.

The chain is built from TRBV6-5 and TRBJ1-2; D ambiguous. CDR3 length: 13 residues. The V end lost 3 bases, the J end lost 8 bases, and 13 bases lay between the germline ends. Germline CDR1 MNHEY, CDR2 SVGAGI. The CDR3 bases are TGTGCCAGCAGTTATGAGGGCGCGGGGGGCTACACCTTC. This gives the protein CASSYEGAGGYTF.

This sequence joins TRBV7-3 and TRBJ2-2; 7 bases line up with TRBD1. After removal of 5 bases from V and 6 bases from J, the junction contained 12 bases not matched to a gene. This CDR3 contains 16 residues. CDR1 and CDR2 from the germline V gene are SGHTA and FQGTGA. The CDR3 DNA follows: TGTGCCAGCAGCCCCTCCCTAGGGGGCCGGTCCGGGGAGCTGTTTTTT. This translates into CASSPSLGGRSGELFF.

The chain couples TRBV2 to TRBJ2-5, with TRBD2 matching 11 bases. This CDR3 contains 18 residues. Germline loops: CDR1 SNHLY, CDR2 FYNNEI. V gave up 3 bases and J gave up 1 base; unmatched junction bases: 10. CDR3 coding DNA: TGTGCCAGCAGTGAGGCTAGCGGGGGGCCCAGGGTCCAAGAGACCCAGTACTTC. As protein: CASSEASGGPRVQETQYF.

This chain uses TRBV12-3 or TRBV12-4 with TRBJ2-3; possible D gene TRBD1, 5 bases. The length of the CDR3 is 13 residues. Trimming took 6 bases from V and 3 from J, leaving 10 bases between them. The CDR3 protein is CASRPQGTDTQYF. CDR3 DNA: TGTGCCAGCAGGCCCCAGGGTACAGATACGCAGTATTTT.

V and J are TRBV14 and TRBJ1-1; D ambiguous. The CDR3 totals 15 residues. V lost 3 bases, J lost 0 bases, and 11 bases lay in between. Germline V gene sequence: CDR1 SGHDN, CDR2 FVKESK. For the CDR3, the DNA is TGTGCCAGCAGCCATGCTAATTCGATGAACACTGAAGCTTTCTTT. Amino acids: CASSHANSMNTEAFF. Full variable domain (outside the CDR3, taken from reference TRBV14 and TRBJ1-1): EAGVTQFPSHSVIEKGQTVTLRCDPISGHDNLYWYRRVMGKEIKFLLHFVKESKQDESGMPNNRFLAERTGGTYSTLKVQPAELEDSGVYFCASSHANSMNTEAFFGQGTRLTVV.

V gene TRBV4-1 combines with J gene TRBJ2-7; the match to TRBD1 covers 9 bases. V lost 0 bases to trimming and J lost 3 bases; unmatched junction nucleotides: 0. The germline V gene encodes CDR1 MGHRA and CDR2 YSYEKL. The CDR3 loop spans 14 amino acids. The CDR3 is CASSQEDRGYEQYF. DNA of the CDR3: TGCGCCAGCAGCCAAGAGGACAGGGGCTACGAGCAGTACTTC.

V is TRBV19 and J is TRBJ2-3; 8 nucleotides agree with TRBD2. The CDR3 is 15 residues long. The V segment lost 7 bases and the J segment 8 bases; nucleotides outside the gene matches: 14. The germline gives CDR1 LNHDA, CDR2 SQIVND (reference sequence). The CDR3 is CASTPKVAGGSTQYF. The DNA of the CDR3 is TGTGCCAGTACTCCCAAGGTGGCGGGGGGCTCTACGCAGTATTTT.

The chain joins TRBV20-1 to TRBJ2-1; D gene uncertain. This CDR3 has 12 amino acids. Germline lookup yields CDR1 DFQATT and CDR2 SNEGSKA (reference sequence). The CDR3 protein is CSWMSTNNEQFF. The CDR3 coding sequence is TGCAGCTGGATGTCCACCAACAATGAGCAGTTCTTC.

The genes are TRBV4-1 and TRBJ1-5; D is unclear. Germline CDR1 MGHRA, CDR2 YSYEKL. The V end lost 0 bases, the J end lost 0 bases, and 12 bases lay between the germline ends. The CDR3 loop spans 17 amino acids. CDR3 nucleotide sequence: TGCGCCAGCAGCCAAGATGCCCCTGGGCTTAGCAATCAGCCCCAGCATTTT. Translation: CASSQDAPGLSNQPQHF.

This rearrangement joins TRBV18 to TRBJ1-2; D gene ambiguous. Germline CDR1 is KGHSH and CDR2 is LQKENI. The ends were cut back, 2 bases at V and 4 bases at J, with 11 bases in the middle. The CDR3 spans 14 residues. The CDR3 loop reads CASSPNWQTYGYTF. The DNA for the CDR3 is TGTGCCAGCTCACCAAACTGGCAGACCTATGGCTACACCTTC.

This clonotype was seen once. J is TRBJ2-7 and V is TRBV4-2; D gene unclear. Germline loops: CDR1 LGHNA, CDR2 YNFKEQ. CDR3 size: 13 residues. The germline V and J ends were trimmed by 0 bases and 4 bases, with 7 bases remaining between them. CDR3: CASSQEGGYEQYF. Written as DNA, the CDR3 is TGTGCCAGCAGCCAAGAGGGCGGATACGAGCAGTACTTC.

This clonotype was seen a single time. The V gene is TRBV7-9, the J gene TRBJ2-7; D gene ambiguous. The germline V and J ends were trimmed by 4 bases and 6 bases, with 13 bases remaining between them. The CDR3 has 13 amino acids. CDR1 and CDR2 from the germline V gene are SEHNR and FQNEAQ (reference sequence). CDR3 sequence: CASSYALSGEQYF. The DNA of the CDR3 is TGTGCCAGCAGCTACGCACTATCCGGCGAGCAGTACTTC.

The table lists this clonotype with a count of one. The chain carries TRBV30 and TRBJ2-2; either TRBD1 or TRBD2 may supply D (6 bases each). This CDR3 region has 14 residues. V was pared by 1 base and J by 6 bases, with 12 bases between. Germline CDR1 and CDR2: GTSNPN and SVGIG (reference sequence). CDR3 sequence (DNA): TGTGCCTGGAGTGAAGGGGGGAAAGCCGGGGAGCTGTTTTTT. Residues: CAWSEGGKAGELFF. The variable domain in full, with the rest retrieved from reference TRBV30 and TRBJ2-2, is SQTIHQWPATLVQPVGSPLSLECTVEGTSNPNLYWYRQAAGRGLQLLFYSVGIGQISSEVPQNLSASRPQDRQFILSSKKLLLSDSGFYLCAWSEGGKAGELFFGEGSRLTVL.

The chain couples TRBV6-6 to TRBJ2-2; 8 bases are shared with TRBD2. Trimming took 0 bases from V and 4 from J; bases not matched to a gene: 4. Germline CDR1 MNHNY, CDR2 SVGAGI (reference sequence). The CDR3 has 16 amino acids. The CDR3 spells CASSYSGTRVTGELFF. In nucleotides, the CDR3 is TGTGCCAGCAGTTACTCCGGGACTAGGGTCACCGGGGAGCTGTTTTTT.

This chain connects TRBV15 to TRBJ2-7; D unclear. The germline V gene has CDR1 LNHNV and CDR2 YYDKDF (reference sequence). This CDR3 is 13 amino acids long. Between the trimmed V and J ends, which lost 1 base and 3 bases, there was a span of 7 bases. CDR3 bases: TGTGCCACCAGCAGAGGCATACTCTACGAGCAGTACTTC. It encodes CATSRGILYEQYF.

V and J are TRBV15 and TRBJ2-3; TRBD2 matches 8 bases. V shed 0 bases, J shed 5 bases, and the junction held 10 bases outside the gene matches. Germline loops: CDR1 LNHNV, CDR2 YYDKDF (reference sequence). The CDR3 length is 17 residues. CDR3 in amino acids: CATSREVSGGPRDTQYF. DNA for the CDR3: TGTGCCACCAGCAGAGAAGTCTCGGGAGGGCCTAGAGATACGCAGTATTTT.

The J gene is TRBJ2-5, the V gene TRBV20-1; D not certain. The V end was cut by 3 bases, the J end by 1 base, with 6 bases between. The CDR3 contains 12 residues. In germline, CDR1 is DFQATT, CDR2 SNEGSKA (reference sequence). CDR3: CSASVTQETQYF. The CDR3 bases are TGCAGTGCTAGCGTTACCCAAGAGACCCAGTACTTC.

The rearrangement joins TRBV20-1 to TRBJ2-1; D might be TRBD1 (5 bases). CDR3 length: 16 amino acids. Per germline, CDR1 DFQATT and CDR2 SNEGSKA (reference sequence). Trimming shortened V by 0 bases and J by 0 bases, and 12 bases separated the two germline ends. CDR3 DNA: TGCAGTGCTAGAGATGGTGCAGGGTACTCCTACAATGAGCAGTTCTTC. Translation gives CSARDGAGYSYNEQFF.

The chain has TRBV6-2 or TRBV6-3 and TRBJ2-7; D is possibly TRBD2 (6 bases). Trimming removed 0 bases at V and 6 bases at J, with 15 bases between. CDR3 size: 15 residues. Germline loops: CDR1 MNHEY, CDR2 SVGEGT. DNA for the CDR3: TGTGCCAGCAGTTACTCGTCCGGGAGTTCAGGCGAGCAGTACTTC. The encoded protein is CASSYSSGSSGEQYF.